The TCR beta chain described here comes from a study of CD8 T cells in ankylosing spondylitis (dated 2017 in TCRdb). For the study in its entirety: The study profiled T cell receptor beta repertoires in healthy donors and ankylosing spondylitis patients to find disease-linked TCR variants. Samples of peripheral blood were taken, and for ankylosing spondylitis patients, synovial fluid was collected as well. The whole study cohort included roughly 110 healthy donors and over 20 ankylosing spondylitis patients.

Sequencing was carried out with an Illumina HiSeq 2500. TCR beta libraries were prepared by quantitative 5'-RACE with molecular barcodes. Regarding the original processing steps: Disease-linked TCR variants were identified with a new computational method built on a probabilistic model of VDJ rearrangement. The public reads were reprocessed in TCRdb via fastp at Q25 and MiXCR, keeping in-frame beta chains. Every distinct CDR3 protein forms one entry, paired with its most common genes and DNA. These V and J calls rely on TCRdb rather than the paper's analysis. The sample table shows about 540,000 distinct CDR3 sequences, and approximately 12% are seen once. The top ten constitute nearly 7% of the sample. The investigation overall reported the following: Significant enrichment of the disease-linked clones was reported in matched synovial fluid samples from ankylosing spondylitis patients. A TCR beta motif of 7 or 8 highly homologous amino acid variants appeared characteristic of blood from ankylosing spondylitis patients. Some of the motif variants had been reported before in the synovial fluid and blood of reactive arthritis patients, a finding that suggests common disease-initiation mechanisms. In peripheral blood, the disease-linked clones were found at relatively low frequencies and had a CD8+ phenotype.

This clonotype showed up just a few times. What antigen it recognizes has not been identified. Base qualities are not at hand, and no much larger clone is one base apart. As encoded in the germline V gene, CDR1 is SGHRS while CDR2 is YFSETQ. The CDR3 goes from the cysteine to the phenylalanine over 16 residues. Only the CDR3 DNA is retained, 48 bases long and in frame from the first base. At the junction V is shortened by 5 bases and J by 0 bases, with 14 bases in between. The sequenced sample was blood, either unsorted or a sorted T cell fraction (not recorded which). Rearrangement joined TRBV5-1 to TRBJ1-4; the best D guess is TRBD1, with 6 bases matching. The receptor comes from a male donor with ankylosing spondylitis. The nucleotides are TGCGCCAGCAGTGAACGGGACATCGCAACTAATGAAAAACTGTTTTTT. Translated, this is CASSERDIATNEKLFF.